This T cell receptor beta chain was identified during a study of identical twins. Findings and caveats of the study: Weaker excess sharing between twins was seen in beta out-of-frame sequences.

Every sampled donor was Caucasian and healthy. Germline-derived CDR1 and CDR2 are LGHDT and YNNKEL (reference sequence). Trimming removed 1 base at V and 6 bases at J, with 15 bases between. CDR3 length: 15 residues. A word on this clonotype: What it binds is not known.

TCRdb recomputed calls from the 5' RACE reads with MiXCR, one row per CDR3 protein. The table shows some 500,000 distinct CDR3 sequences, with roughly a fifth occurring only once. The data were also submitted as part of a second study, on T cells expressing NK-cell markers. That report adds: In sorted CD3+CD56+NKG2C+, CD3+CD56+NKG2C- and CD3+CD56-NKG2C+ T cells, TCR beta repertoires were obtained. Top CD8+ clonotypes included the dominant CD3+CD56+NKG2C+ clonotypes in roughly six donors.

Sequencing used CD4+ T cells sorted from blood. The receptor was isolated from a woman under 30 in good health. The chain carries TRBV3-1 and TRBJ1-1; tentatively, D is TRBD1 (5 bases). The DNA of the CDR3 is TGTGCCAGCAGCCAAGGGGGGTATAGAGTCTCTGAAGCTTTCTTT. Translating gives CASSQGGYRVSEAFF.